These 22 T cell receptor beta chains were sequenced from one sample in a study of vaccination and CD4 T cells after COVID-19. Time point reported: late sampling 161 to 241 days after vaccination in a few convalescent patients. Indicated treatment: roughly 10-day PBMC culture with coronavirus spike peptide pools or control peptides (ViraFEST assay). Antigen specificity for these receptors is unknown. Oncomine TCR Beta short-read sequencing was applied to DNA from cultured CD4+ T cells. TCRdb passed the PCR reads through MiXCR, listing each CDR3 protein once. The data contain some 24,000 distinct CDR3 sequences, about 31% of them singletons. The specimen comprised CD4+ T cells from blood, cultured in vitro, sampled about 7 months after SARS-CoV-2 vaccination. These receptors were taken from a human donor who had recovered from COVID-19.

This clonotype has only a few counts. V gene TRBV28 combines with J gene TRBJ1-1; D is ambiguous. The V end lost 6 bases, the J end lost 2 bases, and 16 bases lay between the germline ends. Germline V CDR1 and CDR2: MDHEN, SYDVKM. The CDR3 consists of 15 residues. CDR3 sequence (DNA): TGTGCCAGCAGGCAAGACCGGGTCTTTAACACTGAAGCTTTCTTT. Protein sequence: CASRQDRVFNTEAFF.

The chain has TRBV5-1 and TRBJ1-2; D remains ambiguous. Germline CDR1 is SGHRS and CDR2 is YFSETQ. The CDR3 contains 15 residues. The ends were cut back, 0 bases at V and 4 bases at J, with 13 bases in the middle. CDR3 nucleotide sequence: TGCGCCAGCAGCTTGGACCTCGTAGGCCCCTATGGCTACACCTTC. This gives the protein CASSLDLVGPYGYTF.

CDR3 bases: TGTGCCAGCAGCACGGGACTCAGCAATGAGCAGTTCTTC. Translating gives CASSTGLSNEQFF. The rearrangement joins TRBV7-3 to TRBJ2-1; D perhaps matches TRBD2 (6 bases). There are 13 residues in the CDR3. Between the trimmed V and J ends, which lost 5 bases and 6 bases, there was a span of 11 bases. Germline V gives CDR1 SGHTA, CDR2 FQGTGA.

In DNA, the CDR3 is TGTGCCAGCAGCCTGGGACTAGCGGGAGGGTATGAGCAGTTCTTC. Translation: CASSLGLAGGYEQFF. The chain is built from TRBV7-7 and TRBJ2-1, with TRBD2 matching over 16 bases. The length of the CDR3 is 15 residues. Germline V lookup: CDR1 SSHAT, CDR2 FNYEAQ (reference sequence). Trimming cost V 5 bases and J 8 bases; bases outside gene matches: 3.

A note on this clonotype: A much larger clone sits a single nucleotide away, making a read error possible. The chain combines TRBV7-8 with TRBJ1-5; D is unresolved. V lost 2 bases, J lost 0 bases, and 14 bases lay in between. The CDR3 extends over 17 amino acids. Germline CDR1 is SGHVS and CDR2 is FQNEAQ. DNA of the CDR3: TGTGCCAGCAGCTTATTCCAGCAGGACCATAGCAATCAGCCCCAGCATTTT. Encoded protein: CASSLFQQDHSNQPQHF. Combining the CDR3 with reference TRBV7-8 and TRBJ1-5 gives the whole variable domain GAGVSQSPRYKVAKRGQDVALRCDPISGHVSLFWYQQALGQGPEFLTYFQNEAQLDKSGLPSDRFFAERPEGSVSTLKIQRTQQEDSAVYLCASSLFQQDHSNQPQHFGDGTRLSIL.

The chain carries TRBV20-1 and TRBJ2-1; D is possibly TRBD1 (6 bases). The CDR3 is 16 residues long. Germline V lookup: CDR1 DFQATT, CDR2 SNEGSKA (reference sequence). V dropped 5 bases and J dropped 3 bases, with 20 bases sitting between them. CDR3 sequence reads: CSAWKTGSLVYNEQFF. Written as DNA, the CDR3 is TGCAGTGCTTGGAAAACAGGGTCCTTGGTCTACAATGAGCAGTTCTTC.

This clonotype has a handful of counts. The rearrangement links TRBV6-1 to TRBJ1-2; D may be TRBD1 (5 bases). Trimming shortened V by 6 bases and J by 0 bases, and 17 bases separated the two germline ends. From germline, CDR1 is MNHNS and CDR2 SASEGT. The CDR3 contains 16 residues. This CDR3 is CASRPSPHRTNYGYTF. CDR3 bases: TGTGCCAGCAGGCCCTCTCCTCACAGGACTAACTATGGCTACACCTTC.

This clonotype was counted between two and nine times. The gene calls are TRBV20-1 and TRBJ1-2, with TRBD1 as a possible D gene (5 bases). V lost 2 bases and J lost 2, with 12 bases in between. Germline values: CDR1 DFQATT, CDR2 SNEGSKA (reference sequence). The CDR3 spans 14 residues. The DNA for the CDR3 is TGCAGTGCTAGATTGGGGGAGGGAAACTATGGCTACACCTTC. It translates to CSARLGEGNYGYTF.

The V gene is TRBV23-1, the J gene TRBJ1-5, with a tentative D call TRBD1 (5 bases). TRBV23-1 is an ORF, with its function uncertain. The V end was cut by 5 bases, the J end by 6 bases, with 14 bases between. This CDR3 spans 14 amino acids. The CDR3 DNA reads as TGCGCCAGCAGTATCAGAGGGGAAGGTCAGCCCCAGCATTTT. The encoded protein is CASSIRGEGQPQHF.

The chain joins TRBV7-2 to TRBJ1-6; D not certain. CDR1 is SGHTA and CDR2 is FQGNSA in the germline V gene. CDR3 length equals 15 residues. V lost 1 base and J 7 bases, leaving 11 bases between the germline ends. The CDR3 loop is CASSLGAVGNSPLHF. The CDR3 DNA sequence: TGTGCCAGCAGCTTAGGGGCCGTCGGGAATTCACCCCTCCACTTT.

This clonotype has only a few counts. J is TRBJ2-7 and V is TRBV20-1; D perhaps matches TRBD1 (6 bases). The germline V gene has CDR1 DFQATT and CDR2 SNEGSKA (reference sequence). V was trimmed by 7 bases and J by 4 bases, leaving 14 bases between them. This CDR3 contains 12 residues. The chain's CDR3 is CSVRTVSYEQYF. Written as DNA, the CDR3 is TGCAGTGTCCGGACAGTTAGTTACGAGCAGTACTTC.

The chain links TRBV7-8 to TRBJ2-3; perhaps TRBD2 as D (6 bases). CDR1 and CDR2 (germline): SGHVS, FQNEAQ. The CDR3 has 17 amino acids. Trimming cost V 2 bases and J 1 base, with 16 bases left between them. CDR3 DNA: TGTGCCAGCAGCTTAAGGTGGGGGGAGGAACGCACAGATACGCAGTATTTT. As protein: CASSLRWGEERTDTQYF.

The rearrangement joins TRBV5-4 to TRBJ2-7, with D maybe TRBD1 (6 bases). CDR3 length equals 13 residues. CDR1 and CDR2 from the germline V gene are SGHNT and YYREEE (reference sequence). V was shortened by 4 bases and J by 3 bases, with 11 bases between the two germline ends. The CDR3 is CASSVGTNYEQYF. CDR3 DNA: TGTGCCAGCAGCGTCGGGACAAACTACGAGCAGTACTTC.

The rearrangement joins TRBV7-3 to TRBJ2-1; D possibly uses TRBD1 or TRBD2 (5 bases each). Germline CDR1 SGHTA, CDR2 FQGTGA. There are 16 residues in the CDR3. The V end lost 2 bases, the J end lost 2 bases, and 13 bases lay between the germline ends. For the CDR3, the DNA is TGTGCCAGCAGCTTAGGTCCGGGACCAGCCTACAATGAGCAGTTCTTC. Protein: CASSLGPGPAYNEQFF.

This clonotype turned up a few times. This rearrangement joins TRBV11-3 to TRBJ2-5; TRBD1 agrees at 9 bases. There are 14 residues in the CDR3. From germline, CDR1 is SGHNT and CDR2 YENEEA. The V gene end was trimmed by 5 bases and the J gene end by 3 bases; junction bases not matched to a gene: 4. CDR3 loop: CASSPGQGEETQYF. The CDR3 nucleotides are TGTGCCAGCAGCCCGGGACAGGGCGAAGAGACCCAGTACTTC.

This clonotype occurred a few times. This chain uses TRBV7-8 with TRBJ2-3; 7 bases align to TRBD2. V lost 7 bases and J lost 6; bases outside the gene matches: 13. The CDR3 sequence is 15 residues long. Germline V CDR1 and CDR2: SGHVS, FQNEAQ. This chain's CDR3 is CASTSRRELSDTQYF. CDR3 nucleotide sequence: TGTGCCAGCACCTCCCGGCGGGAGTTGAGCGATACGCAGTATTTT.

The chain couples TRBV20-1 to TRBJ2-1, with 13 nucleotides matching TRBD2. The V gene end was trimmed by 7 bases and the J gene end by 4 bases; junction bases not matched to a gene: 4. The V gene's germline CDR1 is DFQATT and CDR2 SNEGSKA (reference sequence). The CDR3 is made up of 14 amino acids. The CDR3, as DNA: TGCAGTGTCCCGGGACTAGCGGGATACAATGAGCAGTTCTTC. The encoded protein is CSVPGLAGYNEQFF.

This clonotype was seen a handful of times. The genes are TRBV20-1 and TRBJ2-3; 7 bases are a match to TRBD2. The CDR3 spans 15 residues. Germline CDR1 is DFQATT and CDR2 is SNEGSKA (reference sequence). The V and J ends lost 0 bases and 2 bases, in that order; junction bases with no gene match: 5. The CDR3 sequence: CSARDRREATDTQYF. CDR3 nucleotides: TGCAGTGCTAGAGATAGACGGGAGGCCACAGATACGCAGTATTTT.

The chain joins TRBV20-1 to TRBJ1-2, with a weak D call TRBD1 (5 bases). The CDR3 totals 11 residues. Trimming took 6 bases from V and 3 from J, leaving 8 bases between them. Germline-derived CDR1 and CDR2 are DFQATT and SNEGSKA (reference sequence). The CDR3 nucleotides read TGCAGTGCCGGGACCGACTATGGCTACACCTTC. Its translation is CSAGTDYGYTF.

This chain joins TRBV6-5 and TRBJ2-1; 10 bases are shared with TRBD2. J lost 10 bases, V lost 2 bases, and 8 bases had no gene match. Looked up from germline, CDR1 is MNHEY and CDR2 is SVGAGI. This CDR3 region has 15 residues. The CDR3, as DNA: TGTGCCAGCAGTTACAAGGGACTAGCGTCATGGGAGCAGTTCTTC. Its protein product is CASSYKGLASWEQFF.

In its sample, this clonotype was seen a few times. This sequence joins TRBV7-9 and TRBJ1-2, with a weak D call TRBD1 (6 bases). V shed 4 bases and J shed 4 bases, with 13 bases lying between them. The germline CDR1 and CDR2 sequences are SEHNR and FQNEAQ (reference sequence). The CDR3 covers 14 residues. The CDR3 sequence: CASSSTGTIYGYTF. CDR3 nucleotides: TGTGCCAGCAGCTCGACAGGAACAATCTATGGCTACACCTTC.

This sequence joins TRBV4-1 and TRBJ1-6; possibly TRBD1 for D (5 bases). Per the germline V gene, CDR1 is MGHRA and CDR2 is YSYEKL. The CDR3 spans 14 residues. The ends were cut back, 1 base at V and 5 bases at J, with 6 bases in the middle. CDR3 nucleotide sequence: TGCGCCAGCAGCCAAGGACAGAATAATTCACCCCTCCACTTT. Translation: CASSQGQNNSPLHF.